This is a list of T cell receptor beta chains from one sample in a study of T cells after yellow fever vaccination. Using its own MiXCR run on the 5' RACE reads, TCRdb lists one record per CDR3 protein. The sample yields fewer than 350,000 distinct CDR3 sequences, 8.5% to 10% seen once. The source was PBMCs, collected on the day of the first yellow fever vaccination. The receptors stem from a man aged 18 to 35 who received the YFV17D yellow fever vaccine. The CDR3 runs from the conserved cysteine through the conserved F or W. Fields, in order: CDR3 length, D gene, V gene, clone size, J gene, CDR3 protein, CDR3 DNA. D genes are given only for firm matches. Expanded clones are given a class, and other clones once, few, many or no size at all.

cdr3_length: 15
d_call: NA
v_call: TRBV7-2
clone_size: many
j_call: TRBJ2-3
cdr3_aa: CASSLRGGSTDTQYF
cdr3_nt: TGTGCCAGCAGCTTAAGGGGCGGAAGCACAGATACGCAGTATTTT

cdr3_length: 14
d_call: NA
v_call: TRBV7-2
clone_size: NA
j_call: TRBJ1-5
cdr3_aa: CASSSGVLYQPQHF
cdr3_nt: TGTGCCAGCAGCTCGGGGGTCCTTTATCAGCCCCAGCATTTT

cdr3_length: 16
d_call: TRBD2
v_call: TRBV5-4
clone_size: few
j_call: TRBJ2-3
cdr3_aa: CASSLGSGVSTDTQYF
cdr3_nt: TGTGCCAGCAGCTTGGGGAGCGGGGTCAGCACAGATACGCAGTATTTT

cdr3_length: 11
d_call: TRBD2
v_call: TRBV27
clone_size: NA
j_call: TRBJ2-5
cdr3_aa: CATTSGGTQYF
cdr3_nt: TGTGCCACCACTAGCGGGGGGACCCAGTACTTC

cdr3_length: 13
d_call: NA
v_call: TRBV9
clone_size: NA
j_call: TRBJ2-1
cdr3_aa: CASSATGGREQFF
cdr3_nt: TGTGCCAGCAGCGCGACTGGTGGGCGTGAGCAGTTCTTC

cdr3_length: 12
d_call: TRBD1
v_call: TRBV12-3/TRBV12-4
clone_size: NA
j_call: TRBJ1-2
cdr3_aa: CASRPTGDGYTF
cdr3_nt: TGTGCCAGCAGACCGACAGGGGATGGCTACACCTTC

cdr3_length: 17
d_call: NA
v_call: TRBV6-5
clone_size: few
j_call: TRBJ2-2
cdr3_aa: CASSYAVATRNTGELFF
cdr3_nt: TGTGCCAGCAGTTACGCCGTCGCCACCCGGAACACCGGGGAGCTGTTTTTT

cdr3_length: 12
d_call: NA
v_call: TRBV4-2
clone_size: many
j_call: TRBJ2-7
cdr3_aa: CASSRGVGEQYF
cdr3_nt: TGTGCCAGCAGCCGCGGTGTTGGGGAGCAGTACTTC

cdr3_length: 14
d_call: TRBD1
v_call: TRBV10-3
clone_size: NA
j_call: TRBJ1-2
cdr3_aa: CAIRSGTGEYGYTF
cdr3_nt: TGTGCCATCAGATCCGGGACAGGAGAATATGGCTACACCTTC

cdr3_length: 15
d_call: NA
v_call: TRBV7-3
clone_size: few
j_call: TRBJ1-1
cdr3_aa: CASSSTGGQGTEAFF
cdr3_nt: TGTGCCAGCAGCTCAACGGGGGGGCAGGGCACTGAAGCTTTCTTT

cdr3_length: 15
d_call: NA
v_call: TRBV19
clone_size: few
j_call: TRBJ2-1
cdr3_aa: CASSIDGRVANEQFF
cdr3_nt: TGTGCCAGTAGTATAGATGGACGGGTTGCCAATGAGCAGTTCTTC

cdr3_length: 11
d_call: TRBD1
v_call: TRBV6-1
clone_size: few
j_call: TRBJ1-4
cdr3_aa: CASSVQGFLFF
cdr3_nt: TGTGCCAGCAGTGTACAGGGGTTCCTGTTTTTT

cdr3_length: 12
d_call: NA
v_call: TRBV20-1
clone_size: NA
j_call: TRBJ1-1
cdr3_aa: CSARQWGTEAFF
cdr3_nt: TGCAGTGCTCGACAGTGGGGCACTGAAGCTTTCTTT

cdr3_length: 13
d_call: NA
v_call: TRBV30
clone_size: NA
j_call: TRBJ2-2
cdr3_aa: CAWSRTVTGELFF
cdr3_nt: TGTGCCTGGAGTCGGACAGTAACCGGGGAGCTGTTTTTT

cdr3_length: 14
d_call: NA
v_call: TRBV20-1
clone_size: many
j_call: TRBJ2-2
cdr3_aa: CSAKNPLNTGELFF
cdr3_nt: TGCAGTGCCAAAAACCCCCTAAACACCGGGGAGCTGTTTTTT